This T cell receptor (beta chain) was observed in a study of blood T cell repertoires in COVID-19. This clone came up once. The CDR3 is 14 amino acids. Germline V gene sequence: CDR1 SGHDT, CDR2 YYEEEE. The trim removed 2 bases at V and 7 bases at J, leaving 5 bases unmatched. The assay was immunoSEQ multiplex PCR, and TCRdb's table has in-frame clones only and misses some. The sample comprises 95,000 to 150,000 clones, around 78% of which are singletons, and about 2.5% rests with the top ten. Sample: peripheral blood. This TCR was sampled from a man in his sixties or seventies with acute or convalescent COVID-19. The rearrangement joins TRBV5-6 to TRBJ2-1; 8 positions agree with TRBD1. Written as DNA, the CDR3 is TGTGCCAGCAGCTTTCTACAGGGGGAGAATGAGCAGTTCTTC. Its protein is CASSFLQGENEQFF.